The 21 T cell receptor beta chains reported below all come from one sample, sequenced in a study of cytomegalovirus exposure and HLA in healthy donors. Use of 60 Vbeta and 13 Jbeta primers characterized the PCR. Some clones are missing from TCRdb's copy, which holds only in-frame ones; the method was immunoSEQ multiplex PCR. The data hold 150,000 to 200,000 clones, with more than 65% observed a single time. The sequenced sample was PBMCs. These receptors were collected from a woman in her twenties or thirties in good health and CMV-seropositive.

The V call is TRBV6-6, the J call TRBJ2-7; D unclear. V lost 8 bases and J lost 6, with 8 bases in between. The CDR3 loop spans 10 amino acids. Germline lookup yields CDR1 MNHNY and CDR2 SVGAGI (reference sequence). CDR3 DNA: TGTGCCAGCGGGTCAGGCGAGCAGTACTTC. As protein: CASGSGEQYF.

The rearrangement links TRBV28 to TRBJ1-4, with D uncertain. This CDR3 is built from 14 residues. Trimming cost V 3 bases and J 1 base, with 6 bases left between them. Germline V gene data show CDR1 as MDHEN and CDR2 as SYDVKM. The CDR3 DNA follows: TGTGCCAGCAGTTTGAGAGTAACTAATGAAAAACTGTTTTTT. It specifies CASSLRVTNEKLFF.

The CDR3 protein is CASSLDSGQFYGYTF. The CDR3 nucleotides read TGCGCCAGCAGCTTGGATTCGGGACAGTTCTATGGCTACACCTTC. V and J are TRBV5-1 and TRBJ1-2; TRBD1 matches 7 bases. Germline V lookup: CDR1 SGHRS, CDR2 YFSETQ. Unmatched junction bases numbered 6, after V lost 0 bases and J lost 4 bases. The CDR3 contains 15 residues.

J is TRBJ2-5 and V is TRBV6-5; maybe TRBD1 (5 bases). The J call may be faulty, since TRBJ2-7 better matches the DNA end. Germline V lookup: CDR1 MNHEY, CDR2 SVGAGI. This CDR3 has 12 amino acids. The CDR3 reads CASSPDSSEQYF. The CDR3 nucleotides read TGTGCCAGCAGCCCAGACAGTTCCGAGCAGTACTTC.

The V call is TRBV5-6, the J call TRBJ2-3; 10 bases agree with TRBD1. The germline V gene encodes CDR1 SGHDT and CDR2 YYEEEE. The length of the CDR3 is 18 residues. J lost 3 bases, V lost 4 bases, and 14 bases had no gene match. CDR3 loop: CASSPPPGTGDGTDTQYF. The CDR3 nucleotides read TGTGCCAGCAGCCCCCCCCCGGGGACAGGGGACGGTACAGATACGCAGTATTTT.

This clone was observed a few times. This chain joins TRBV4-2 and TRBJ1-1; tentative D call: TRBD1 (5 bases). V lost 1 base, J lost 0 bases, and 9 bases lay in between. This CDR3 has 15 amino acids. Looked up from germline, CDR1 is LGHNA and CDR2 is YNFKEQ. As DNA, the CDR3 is TGTGCCAGCAGCCAAGTTCAGGGTATGAACACTGAAGCTTTCTTT. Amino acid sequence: CASSQVQGMNTEAFF.

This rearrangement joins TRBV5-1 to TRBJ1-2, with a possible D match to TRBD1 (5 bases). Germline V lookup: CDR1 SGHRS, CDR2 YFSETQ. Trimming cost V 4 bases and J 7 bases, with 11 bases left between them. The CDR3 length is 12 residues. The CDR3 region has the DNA TGCGCCAGCAGCGGCCGGGGGGGTGGCTACACCTTC. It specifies CASSGRGGGYTF.

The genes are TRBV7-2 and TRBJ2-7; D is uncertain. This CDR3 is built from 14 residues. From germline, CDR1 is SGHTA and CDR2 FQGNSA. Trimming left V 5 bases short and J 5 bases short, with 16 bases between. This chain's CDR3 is CASSPTARVNEQYF. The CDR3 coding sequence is TGTGCCAGCAGCCCCACCGCCCGGGTCAACGAGCAGTACTTC.

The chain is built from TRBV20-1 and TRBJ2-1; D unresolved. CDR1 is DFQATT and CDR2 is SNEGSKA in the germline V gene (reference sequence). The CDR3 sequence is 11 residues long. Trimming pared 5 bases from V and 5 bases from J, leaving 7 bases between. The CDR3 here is CSAYTNNEQFF. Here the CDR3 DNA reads TGCAGTGCTTACACCAACAATGAGCAGTTCTTC.

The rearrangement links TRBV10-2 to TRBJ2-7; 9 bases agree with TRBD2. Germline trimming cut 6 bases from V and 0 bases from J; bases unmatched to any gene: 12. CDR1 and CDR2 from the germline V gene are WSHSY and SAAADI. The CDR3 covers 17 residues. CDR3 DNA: TGCGCCAGCAGCGTTCCTACTACTAGCGGGCCCTCCTACGAGCAGTACTTC. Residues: CASSVPTTSGPSYEQYF.

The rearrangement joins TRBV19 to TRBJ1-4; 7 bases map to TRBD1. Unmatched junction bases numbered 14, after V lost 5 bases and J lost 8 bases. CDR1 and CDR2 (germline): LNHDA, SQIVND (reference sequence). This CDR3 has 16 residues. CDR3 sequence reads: CASSLGQYNPGEKLFF. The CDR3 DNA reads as TGTGCCAGTAGTTTGGGACAGTACAATCCCGGAGAAAAACTGTTTTTT.

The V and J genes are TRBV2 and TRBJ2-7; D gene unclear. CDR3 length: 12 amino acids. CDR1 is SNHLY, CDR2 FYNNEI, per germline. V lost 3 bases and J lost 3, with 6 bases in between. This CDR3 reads CASSEGNYEQYF. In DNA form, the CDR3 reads TGTGCCAGCAGTGAGGGCAACTACGAGCAGTACTTC.

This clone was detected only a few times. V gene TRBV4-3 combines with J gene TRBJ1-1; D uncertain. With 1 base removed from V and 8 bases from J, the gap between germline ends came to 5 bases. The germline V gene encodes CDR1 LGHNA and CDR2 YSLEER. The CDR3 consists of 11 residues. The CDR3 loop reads CASSQGEEAFF. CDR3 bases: TGCGCCAGCAGCCAAGGGGAGGAAGCTTTCTTT.

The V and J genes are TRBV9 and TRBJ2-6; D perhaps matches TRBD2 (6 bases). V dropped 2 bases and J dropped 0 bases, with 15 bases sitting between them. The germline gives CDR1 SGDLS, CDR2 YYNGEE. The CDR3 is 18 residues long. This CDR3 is CASSVFGTVSSGANVLTF. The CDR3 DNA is TGTGCCAGCAGCGTCTTCGGGACTGTGAGCTCTGGGGCCAACGTCCTGACTTTC.

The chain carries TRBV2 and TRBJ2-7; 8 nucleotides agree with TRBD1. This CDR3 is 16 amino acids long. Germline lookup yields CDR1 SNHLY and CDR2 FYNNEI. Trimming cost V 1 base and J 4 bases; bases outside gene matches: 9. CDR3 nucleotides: TGTGCCAGCAGTGAAGGAGAGACCCGGACAGGGTACGAGCAGTACTTC. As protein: CASSEGETRTGYEQYF.

CDR3 coding DNA: TGTGCCAGCGGAGGCAGGGGCTACAATGAGCAGTTCTTC. Its translation is CASGGRGYNEQFF. The chain uses TRBV27 and TRBJ2-1, with D perhaps matching TRBD1 (6 bases). The germline V and J ends were trimmed by 8 bases and 3 bases, with 11 bases remaining between them. This CDR3 is 13 amino acids long. Germline-derived CDR1 and CDR2 are MNHEY and SMNVEV (reference sequence).

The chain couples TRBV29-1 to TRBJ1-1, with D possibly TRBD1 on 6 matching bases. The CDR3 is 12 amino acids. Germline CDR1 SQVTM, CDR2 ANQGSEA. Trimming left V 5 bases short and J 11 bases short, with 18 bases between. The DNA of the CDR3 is TGCAGCGTTCGCCCGACAGGTCTTGGGGCTTTCTTT. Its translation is CSVRPTGLGAFF.

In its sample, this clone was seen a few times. In nucleotides, the CDR3 is TGTGCCAGCAGCTTAGAAGGACAGCGCGAAGAGACCCAGTACTTC. It specifies CASSLEGQREETQYF. J is TRBJ2-5 and V is TRBV11-2; perhaps TRBD1 as D (6 bases). This CDR3 region has 15 residues. CDR1 is SGHAT and CDR2 is FQNNGV in the germline V gene. Trimming took 0 bases from V and 3 from J, leaving 11 bases between them.

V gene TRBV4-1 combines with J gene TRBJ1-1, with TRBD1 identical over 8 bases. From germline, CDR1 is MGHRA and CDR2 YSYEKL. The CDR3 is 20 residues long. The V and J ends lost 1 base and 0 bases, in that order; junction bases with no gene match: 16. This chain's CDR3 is CASSQGITAGQGQMNTEAFF. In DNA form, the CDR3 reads TGCGCCAGCAGCCAAGGAATTACCGCCGGACAGGGCCAAATGAACACTGAAGCTTTCTTT.

The CDR3 DNA reads TGTGCCAGCAGTGAAGGGCCACGTGACAGATTATACGAGCAGTACTTC. It specifies CASSEGPRDRLYEQYF. The chain couples TRBV6-1 to TRBJ2-7, with D possibly matching TRBD1 (5 bases). The germline gives CDR1 MNHNS, CDR2 SASEGT. V was shortened by 1 base and J by 4 bases, with 17 bases between the two germline ends. CDR3 size: 16 residues.

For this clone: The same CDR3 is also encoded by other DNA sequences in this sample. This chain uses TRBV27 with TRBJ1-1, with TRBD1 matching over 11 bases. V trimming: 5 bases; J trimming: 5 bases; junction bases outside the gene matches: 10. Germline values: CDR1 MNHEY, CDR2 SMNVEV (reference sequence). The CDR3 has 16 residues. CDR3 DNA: TGTGCCAGCAGTCCTTACCGGGACAGGGGGAGTACTGAAGCTTTCTTT. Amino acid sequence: CASSPYRDRGSTEAFF.